The source of this T cell receptor beta chain is a study of Ad26.COV2.S vaccination and SARS-CoV-2 variants. Treatment in this sample: some 19 received Ad26.COV2.S at low or high dose, single or two shots; a few received placebo; per-sample allocation not given. Sampling happened 63 days after the first vaccine or placebo injection. The repertoire was sequenced with immunoSEQ multiplex PCR; TCRdb's copy has only in-frame clones and lacks some. The data show 350,000 to 450,000 clones, 92% seen once. The V gene lost 4 bases and the J gene lost 7 bases, with 14 bases spanning the gap. CDR1 and CDR2 (germline): LGHNA, YSLEER. The CDR3 length is 15 residues.

The source is a person aged 18-65 years who received the Ad26.COV2.S COVID-19 vaccine or a placebo. Here the sequenced sample was peripheral blood, taken in a trial of Ad26.COV2.S vaccine versus placebo. The chain is built from TRBV4-3 and TRBJ1-6; no reliable D call. CDR3 residues: CASSPQMDRNSPLHF. DNA of the CDR3: TGCGCCAGCAGCCCCCAGATGGACCGGAATTCACCCCTCCACTTT.